This T cell receptor beta chain was found in a study of T-cell reconstitution after alpha-beta-depleted transplantation in children. This sample's TCRbeta library carried unique molecular identifier barcodes. One entry per CDR3 protein results from TCRdb running MiXCR on the PCR reads. The top ten clones hold around 2.3% of a sample with 450,000 to 600,000 distinct CDR3 sequences, approximately 29% of them seen once. Trimming left V 1 base short and J 4 bases short, with 11 bases between. There are 15 residues in the CDR3. In germline, CDR1 is LNHNV, CDR2 YYDKDF (reference sequence). This rearrangement joins TRBV15 to TRBJ2-4; tentatively, D is TRBD2 (5 bases). The input for sequencing was PBMCs from the stem cell graft donor, taken from the stem cell graft. The receptor comes from a human donor who donated a stem cell graft to a child with aplastic anemia. This CDR3 is CATSRAEGQKNIQYF. The CDR3 bases are TGTGCCACCAGCAGAGCTGAGGGCCAAAAAAACATTCAGTACTTC.